This T cell receptor beta chain was captured in a study of beta chain features in type 1 diabetes. Across the whole study: Across every sample, about 100 million sorted cells were examined in total.

The germline CDR1 and CDR2 sequences are KGHSH and LQKENI. The CDR3 runs to 14 residues. V shed 6 bases, J shed 4 bases, and the junction held 6 bases outside the gene matches. Overall study findings and caveats: Patients showed naive, central memory and Treg TCRB repertoires that appeared more similar than those of healthy donors.

Expressed TCRB transcripts were sequenced after all isolated RNA was converted to cDNA. Around 3.9 million reads on average were seen across naive, central memory and regulatory T cell samples. Generated by immunoSEQ multiplex PCR, the TCRdb table keeps only in-frame clones and is missing some. The table includes 300,000 to 350,000 clones, 6.5% to 10% detected once. This clone was seen more than once but under ten times. No antigen is known for it. This sequence originates from a woman in her late teens or twenties in good health. Material: central memory CD4+ T cells from blood. The chain is built from TRBV18 and TRBJ2-7; 10 bases map to TRBD1. The CDR3 DNA reads TGTGCCAGCTCCCTGGGACAGGGGCGATACGAGCAGTACTTC. Protein product: CASSLGQGRYEQYF.